One sample yielded the 12 T cell receptor beta chains listed below, sequenced in a study of cytomegalovirus exposure and HLA in healthy donors (dated by TCRdb to the late 2010s). Libraries were built with the immunoSEQ multiplex PCR assay. Not all clones reach the TCRdb copy of this immuneACCESS table, which keeps in-frame sequences only. Checked studies attribute under half of the gap to unresolved V genes and leave the rest unexplained. For this sample the table gives about 70,000 clones, of which over 85% were detected only once. The leading ten clones occupy roughly 1.6% of the sample. The sequencing sample was made of PBMCs. These receptors all stem from a man aged 18-30 years in good health and CMV-seropositive.

The CDR3 coding sequence is TGTGCCAGCAGCGTAGTTCCGGACACCTCCTACGAGCAGTACTTC. This encodes CASSVVPDTSYEQYF. V and J are TRBV9 and TRBJ2-7; tentative D call: TRBD1 (5 bases). Germline CDR1 and CDR2: SGDLS and YYNGEE. This CDR3 region has 15 residues. The V gene lost 0 bases and the J gene lost 0 bases, with 10 bases spanning the gap. The variable domain in full, with the rest retrieved from reference TRBV9 and TRBJ2-7, is DSGVTQTPKHLITATGQRVTLRCSPRSGDLSVYWYQQSLDQGLQFLIQYYNGEERAKGNILERFSAQQFPDLHSELNLSSLELGDSALYFCASSVVPDTSYEQYFGPGTRLTVT.

J is TRBJ2-2 and V is TRBV7-9; TRBD1 is a possible D gene (5 bases). This CDR3 comprises 15 residues. Germline V gene sequence: CDR1 SEHNR, CDR2 FQNEAQ (reference sequence). V lost 3 bases to trimming and J lost 5 bases, with 13 bases between them. The CDR3 here is CASSFGTRVTGELFF. In nucleotides, the CDR3 is TGTGCCAGCAGCTTTGGCACCAGGGTTACCGGGGAGCTGTTTTTT.

The rearrangement joins TRBV15 to TRBJ2-2, with a possible D match to TRBD2 (5 bases). Germline V gene lookup returns CDR1 LNHNV and CDR2 YYDKDF (reference sequence). This CDR3 has 15 residues. V was pared by 0 bases and J by 4 bases, with 9 bases between. In nucleotides, the CDR3 is TGTGCCACCAGCAGAGATCGGGGAGTCACCGGGGAGCTGTTTTTT. Residues: CATSRDRGVTGELFF.

The chain employs TRBV9 and TRBJ2-3; D remains ambiguous. Between the trimmed V and J ends, which lost 0 bases and 5 bases, there was a span of 13 bases. The CDR3 has 15 residues. CDR1 SGDLS and CDR2 YYNGEE come from the germline V gene. The CDR3 is CASSVGSTVGDTQYF. In DNA, the CDR3 is TGTGCCAGCAGCGTAGGGTCAACGGTCGGAGATACGCAGTATTTT.

The gene calls are TRBV4-1 and TRBJ2-1, with 9 bases lining up with TRBD1. The CDR3 spans 14 residues. From germline, CDR1 is MGHRA and CDR2 YSYEKL. J lost 8 bases, V lost 0 bases, and 2 bases had no gene match. The CDR3 here is CASSQEDRGDEQFF. The DNA for the CDR3 is TGCGCCAGCAGCCAAGAGGACAGGGGTGATGAGCAGTTCTTC.

The chain joins TRBV25-1 to TRBJ2-4; possible D gene TRBD2, 6 bases. V was shortened by 3 bases and J by 0 bases, with 15 bases between the two germline ends. This CDR3 is built from 17 residues. Germline loops: CDR1 MGHDK, CDR2 SYGVNS. For the CDR3, the DNA is TGTGCCAGCAGTGACCGGACCAGCGGGCAAGCCAAAAACATTCAGTACTTC. Translated: CASSDRTSGQAKNIQYF.

The CDR3 DNA is TGTGCCAGCAGGGGGGCAGGGACGCAGATTAGGACCGGGGAGCTGTTTTTT. It yields the protein CASRGAGTQIRTGELFF. V gene TRBV27 combines with J gene TRBJ2-2; perhaps TRBD1 as D (6 bases). V lost 6 bases to trimming and J lost 5 bases, with 22 bases between them. Germline CDR1 reads MNHEY; CDR2 reads SMNVEV (reference sequence). This CDR3 contains 17 residues.

This clone was counted once. The chain couples TRBV5-1 to TRBJ2-5; the match to TRBD2 covers 7 bases. Germline-derived CDR1 and CDR2 are SGHRS and YFSETQ. The length of the CDR3 is 21 residues. V trimming: 5 bases; J trimming: 7 bases; junction bases outside the gene matches: 32. The CDR3 sequence is CASSLPAAGVRETLIEATQYF. The CDR3 nucleotides read TGCGCCAGCAGTCTTCCTGCGGCGGGAGTAAGGGAGACGCTAATTGAGGCGACCCAGTACTTC.

This chain joins TRBV13 and TRBJ2-2; possible D gene TRBD2, 6 bases. Germline V gene lookup returns CDR1 PRHDT and CDR2 FYEKMQ (reference sequence). Trimming shortened V by 2 bases and J by 6 bases, and 16 bases separated the two germline ends. This CDR3 is 16 amino acids long. Here the CDR3 reads CASSLKIRREAGELFF. In nucleotides, the CDR3 is TGTGCCAGCAGCTTAAAAATAAGGAGGGAAGCCGGGGAGCTGTTTTTT.

The rearrangement links TRBV28 to TRBJ1-1; D is undetermined. Germline CDR1 MDHEN, CDR2 SYDVKM. CDR3 length: 12 residues. V was trimmed by 1 base and J by 8 bases, leaving 8 bases between them. The DNA of the CDR3 is TGTGCCAGCAGTTTATATCGGGGAGAAGCTTTCTTT. This translates into CASSLYRGEAFF. Full variable domain (rest looked up from reference TRBV28 and TRBJ1-1): DVKVTQSSRYLVKRTGEKVFLECVQDMDHENMFWYRQDPGLGLRLIYFSYDVKMKEKGDIPEGYSVSREKKERFSLILESASTNQTSMYLCASSLYRGEAFFGQGTRLTVV.

CDR3 DNA sequence: TGTGCCAGCAAGGTCGGGACAGATACGCAGTATTTT. It translates to CASKVGTDTQYF. The chain uses TRBV21-1 and TRBJ2-3; TRBD2, as called in the table, went unchecked against the DNA. TRBV21-1 is a known pseudogene. There are 12 residues in the CDR3.

This chain joins TRBV9 and TRBJ2-5; TRBD1 matches 12 bases. CDR1 SGDLS and CDR2 YYNGEE come from the germline V gene. After removal of 3 bases from V and 5 bases from J, the junction contained 5 bases not matched to a gene. The CDR3 has 15 amino acids. The CDR3 bases are TGTGCCAGCAGCGGAGGGACAGGGGGCGAGGAGACCCAGTACTTC. It yields the protein CASSGGTGGEETQYF.